This T cell receptor (beta chain) is from a study of T-cell reconstitution after alpha-beta-depleted transplantation in children. Overall study results and limits: Newly produced T cells mostly accounted for T-cell counts and diversity one year post-transplant. Alpha-beta T cells present about two months after transplant were reported to originate from several hundred expanded graft clones.

A remark on this clonotype: Its target is not known. A single base separates this from a much larger clone, so it may be a read error.

Unique molecular identifiers were incorporated during preparation of the TCRbeta library. Using its own MiXCR run on the PCR reads, TCRdb lists one record per CDR3 protein. This table holds around 180,000 distinct CDR3 sequences, approximately 10% found once. The CDR3 contains 18 residues. The sequence was obtained from a boy younger than 10 with acute myeloid leukemia, due to receive a stem cell transplant. The input for sequencing was PBMCs, taken before TCRalphabeta/CD19-depleted stem cell transplant. J is TRBJ2-3 and V is TRBV12-3 or TRBV12-4, with 7 bases aligning to TRBD1. CDR3 DNA sequence: TGTGCCCGCAGTTTAACAGGGGCATGGGGTAGAGGCACAGATACGCAGTATTTT. The encoded protein is CARSLTGAWGRGTDTQYF.